These T cell receptor beta chains were read from a single sample in a study of T cells after yellow fever vaccination. TCRdb independently ran MiXCR on the 5' RACE reads; one entry per CDR3 protein. The sample contains hundreds of thousands of distinct CDR3 sequences, roughly 12% of which appear only once. The sample was PBMCs, taken on the day of the yellow fever booster vaccination. Receptor source: a man aged 30 to 39 who received the YFV17D yellow fever vaccine. Each CDR3 is given with its conserved first and last residue. Each record gives: D gene, V gene, CDR3 length, J gene, clone size, CDR3 DNA, CDR3 protein. A D gene is named only where the DNA matches it firmly. Size is stated for part of the rows, as once, few or many counts, or as a class when the clone is expanded.

>NA|TRBV20-1|15|TRBJ1-2|NA
TGCAGTGCTAGAGATCGAGGGGGGCTCAACTATGGCTACACCTTC
CSARDRGGLNYGYTF
>NA|TRBV20-1|14|TRBJ2-3|many
TGCAGTGCTAGCGGGCGGGGTAGCACAGATACGCAGTATTTT
CSASGRGSTDTQYF
>NA|TRBV6-2/TRBV6-3|17|TRBJ2-7|NA
TGTGCCAGCAGCGATTTAATCCGGGCAGAAAGCTCCTACGAGCAGTACTTC
CASSDLIRAESSYEQYF
>NA|TRBV3-1|15|TRBJ1-1|few
TGTGCCAGCAGCACAACCGGGGGGAAGGGCACTGAAGCTTTCTTT
CASSTTGGKGTEAFF
>NA|TRBV19|15|TRBJ2-7|NA
TGTGCCAGTAGTATCGAACGCCTGAACTCACACGAGCAGTACTTC
CASSIERLNSHEQYF
>NA|TRBV2|13|TRBJ1-4|few
TGTGCCAGCAGGAGGGGCACGGGCGAAAAACTGTTTTTT
CASRRGTGEKLFF
>NA|TRBV10-3|15|TRBJ1-2|many
TGTGCCATCACGAGCCGAGGAGCAGGGGACTATGGCTACACCTTC
CAITSRGAGDYGYTF
>TRBD1|TRBV5-5|14|TRBJ2-2|NA
TGTGCGACAGGGATTATCGCGAACACCGGGGAGCTGTTTTTT
CATGIIANTGELFF
>TRBD2|TRBV6-5|15|TRBJ2-7|few
TGTGCCAGCAGTTACTCAGGCGGGAGCTCCTACGAGCAGTACTTC
CASSYSGGSSYEQYF
>NA|TRBV20-1|14|TRBJ1-2|NA
TGCAGTGCTAAGGGAACAGGAGTGACGTGTGGCTACACCTTC
CSAKGTGVTCGYTF
>NA|TRBV5-5|15|TRBJ2-7|few
TGTGCCAGCAGCGAGGCCCCCGGCGGACACTACGAGAAGTACTTC
CASSEAPGGHYEKYF
>NA|TRBV5-1|13|TRBJ2-5|few
TGCGCCAGCAAATTTGGCGGAGAAGAGACCCAGTACTTC
CASKFGGEETQYF
>TRBD2|TRBV20-1|14|TRBJ2-1|few
TGCAGTGCTAGAGTAGCGGGAGTCCAAAATGAGCAGTTCTTC
CSARVAGVQNEQFF
>TRBD1|TRBV12-3/TRBV12-4|15|TRBJ1-2|few
TGTGCCAGCAGTTGGGCAGGGGGCGCGGGCTATGGCTACACCTTC
CASSWAGGAGYGYTF
>NA|TRBV18|15|TRBJ1-6|NA
TGTGCCAGCTCTGATCAAGGACAGAGTAATTCACCCCTCCACTTT
CASSDQGQSNSPLHF
>TRBD2|TRBV6-1|14|TRBJ2-1|NA
TGTGCCAGCAGTCTAGCGGGAGCGGTGTGGGAGCAGTTCTTC
CASSLAGAVWEQFF